This record covers a single T cell receptor beta chain. The antigen this receptor binds is unknown. No per-base quality is available; no much larger clone lies one base away. The collaborating institutions used their own protocols to collect whole blood in K2EDTA tubes. For TCRbeta analysis, collaborator samples were shipped as frozen whole blood, as isolated PBMCs, or as DNA extracted from either sample type. TCRbeta CDR3 regions were amplified from genomic DNA by means of the immunoSEQ Assay, a bias-controlled multiplex PCR. Per the original workflow: The number of nucleated cells in each sample was estimated by amplification of reference gene primers within the assay. To quantify the absolute abundance of each unique TCRbeta CDR3 rearrangement, sequence reads were collapsed and filtered. For each sample, productive Simpson clonality was calculated as the square root of Simpson's diversity index over productive rearrangements. Not all clones reach the TCRdb copy of this immuneACCESS table, which keeps in-frame sequences only. Checked studies attribute under half of the gap to unresolved V genes and leave the rest unexplained. V, J and clone size are taken as reported in that table, and D and trimming were inferred from the DNA itself. This sample comprises 200,000 to 300,000 clones, just under 90% of them detected only once. The ten largest clones represent 3% to 4.5% of the sample.

This entry belongs to a study of blood T cell repertoires in COVID-19 (dated by TCRdb to about 2020). For the wider study: Samples covering the acute and convalescent phases of COVID-19 were provided by collaborators in the United States, Italy and Spain. HLA class I and class II types, where available, came from metadata supplied by the sample provider rather than from assay-based typing. The sample metadata nearly always contained a de-identified subject ID, COVID-19 status, age in years and sex. The repertoires were released in a freely available public database meant as a resource for research on the immune response to SARS-CoV-2. The material from the prospective study consisted of cDNA or gDNA derived from T cells, B-cell-depleted T cells, or PBMCs. The samples were drawn from the first 160 participants of the ongoing ImmuneRACE study and from more than 1,000 subjects provided by 6 global collaborators. Subjects who had been exposed to COVID-19, were actively infected with it, or had recovered from it provided the deeply sampled blood TCRbeta repertoires that made up the dataset. The paper as a whole reports these results and caveats: Clinical and demographic metadata were provided uncurated, with the amount varying by source and participant.

The CDR3 starts with the cysteine, ends with the phenylalanine, and has 15 residues. Kept here is only the CDR3 DNA, which spans 45 bases and is read in frame from base 1. According to the germline V gene, CDR1 reads SGHVS and CDR2 reads FQNEAQ. Trimming at the junction amounts to 1 base on V and 2 bases on J, and the germline ends lie 9 bases apart. The sequencing input was peripheral blood. Recombination linked TRBV7-8 to TRBJ1-3; a weak D assignment points to TRBD1 (5 bases agree). This clonotype originated in a woman aged 40-49 years with acute or convalescent COVID-19. The DNA is TGTGCCAGCAGCTTAGGTCAGGGAACTGGAAACACCATATATTTT. The resulting protein is CASSLGQGTGNTIYF. Here the CDR3 is joined to the reference TRBV7-8 and TRBJ1-3 genes, and the full variable domain is: GAGVSQSPRYKVAKRGQDVALRCDPISGHVSLFWYQQALGQGPEFLTYFQNEAQLDKSGLPSDRFFAERPEGSVSTLKIQRTQQEDSAVYLCASSLGQGTGNTIYFGEGSWLTVV.